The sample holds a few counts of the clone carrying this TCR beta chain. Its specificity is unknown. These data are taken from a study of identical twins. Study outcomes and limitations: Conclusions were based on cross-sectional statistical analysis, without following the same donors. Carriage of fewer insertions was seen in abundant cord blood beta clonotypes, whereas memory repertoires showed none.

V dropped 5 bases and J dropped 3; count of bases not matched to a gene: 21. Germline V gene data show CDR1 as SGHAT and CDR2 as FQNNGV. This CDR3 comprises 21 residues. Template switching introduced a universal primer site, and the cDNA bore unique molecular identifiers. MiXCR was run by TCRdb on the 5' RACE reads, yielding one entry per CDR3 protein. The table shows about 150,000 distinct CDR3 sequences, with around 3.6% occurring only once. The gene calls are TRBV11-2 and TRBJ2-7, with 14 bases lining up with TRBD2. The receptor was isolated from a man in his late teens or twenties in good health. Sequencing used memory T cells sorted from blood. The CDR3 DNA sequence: TGTGCCAGCAGCCCCTTGGGACTAGCGGGAGTCGAAGTTCGGTCAATCTACGAGCAGTACGTC. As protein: CASSPLGLAGVEVRSIYEQYV.